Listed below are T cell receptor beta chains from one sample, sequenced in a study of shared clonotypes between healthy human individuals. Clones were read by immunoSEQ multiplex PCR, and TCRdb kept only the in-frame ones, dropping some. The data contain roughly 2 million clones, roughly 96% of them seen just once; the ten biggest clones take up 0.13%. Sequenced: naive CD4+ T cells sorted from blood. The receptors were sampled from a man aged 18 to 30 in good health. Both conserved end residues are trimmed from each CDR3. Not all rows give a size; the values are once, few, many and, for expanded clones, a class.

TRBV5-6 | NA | ASSLGRYLGLEQY
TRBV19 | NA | ASRPDRGDYGYT
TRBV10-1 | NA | ATADSGRRGEQY
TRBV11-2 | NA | ASSPNPGSPLH
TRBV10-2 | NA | ASKFTGTDTQY
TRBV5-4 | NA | ASSSRLEPYEQY
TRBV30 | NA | AWSVRNSGEQY
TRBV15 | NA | ATSRFSVGNTEAF
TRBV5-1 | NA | ASSFPANQETQY
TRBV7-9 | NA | ASSLVQGSGANNEQF
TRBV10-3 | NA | AISPGQGKRETQY
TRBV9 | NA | ASSVVGGSGYT
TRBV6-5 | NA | ASSYGGTGTRNEQY
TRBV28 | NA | ASITGGDGYT
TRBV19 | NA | ASRPGTGLGYT
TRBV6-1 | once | ASRKDSYNQPQH
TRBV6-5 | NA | ASSSQISAGYNEQF
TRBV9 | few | ASSVGWSGNTGELF
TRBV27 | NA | ASSSGTGGRGEKLF
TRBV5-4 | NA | ASSLGGTGNTEAF
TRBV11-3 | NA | ASSSPGQGVYEQY
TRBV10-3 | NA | AISESITAKGYT
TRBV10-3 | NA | AISSGFTDTQY
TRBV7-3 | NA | ASGLGEKLF
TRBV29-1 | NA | SVGAAVNTEAF
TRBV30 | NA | AWSVSREQY
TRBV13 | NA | ASTGGSGEQY